This T cell receptor (beta chain) is from a study of response to subunit inactivated influenza vaccine. The CDR3 runs to 15 residues. V gave up 1 base and J gave up 3 bases, with 13 bases separating them. Germline V gene lookup returns CDR1 SGHTA and CDR2 FQGNSA. Findings and caveats of the study: With each seasonal influenza vaccination, the authors suggested, few new T cells are recruited.

TCRdb ran MiXCR on the RT-PCR reads and lists one entry per CDR3 protein. This table holds around 750,000 distinct CDR3 sequences, over 20% found once. About this clonotype itself: Its target is unknown.

The specimen comprised PBMCs from blood, sampled 5 to 6 days after vaccination. The gene calls are TRBV7-2 and TRBJ2-7; weak D call: TRBD1 (5 bases). This clonotype originated in a man in his fifties or sixties who received an inactivated influenza vaccine. The CDR3 region has the DNA TGTGCCAGCAGCTTAGTAGGGGTGGGATTCTACGAGCAGTACTTC. As protein: CASSLVGVGFYEQYF.